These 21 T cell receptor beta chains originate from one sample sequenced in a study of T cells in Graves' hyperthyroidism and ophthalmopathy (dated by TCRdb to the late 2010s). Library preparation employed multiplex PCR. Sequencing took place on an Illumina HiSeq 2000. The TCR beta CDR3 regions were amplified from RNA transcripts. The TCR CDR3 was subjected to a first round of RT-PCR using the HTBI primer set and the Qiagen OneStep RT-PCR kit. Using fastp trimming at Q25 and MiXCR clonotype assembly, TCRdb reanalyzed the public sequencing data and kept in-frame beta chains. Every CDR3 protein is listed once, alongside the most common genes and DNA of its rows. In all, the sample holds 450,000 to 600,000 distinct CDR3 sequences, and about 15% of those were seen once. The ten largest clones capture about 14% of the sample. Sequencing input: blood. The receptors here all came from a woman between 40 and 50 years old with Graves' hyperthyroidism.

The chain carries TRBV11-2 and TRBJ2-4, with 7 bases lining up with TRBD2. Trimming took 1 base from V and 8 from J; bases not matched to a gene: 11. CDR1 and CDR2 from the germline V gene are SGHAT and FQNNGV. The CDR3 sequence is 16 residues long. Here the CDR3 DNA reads TGTGCCAGCAGCTTAGCCACAGCGGGGATTAGGGACATTCAGTACTTC. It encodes CASSLATAGIRDIQYF.

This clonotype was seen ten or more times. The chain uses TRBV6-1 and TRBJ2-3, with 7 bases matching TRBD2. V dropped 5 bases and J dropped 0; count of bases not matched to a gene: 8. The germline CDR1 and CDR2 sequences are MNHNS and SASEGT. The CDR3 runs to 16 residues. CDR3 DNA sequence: TGTGCCAGCAGTTATAGTAGTAGCGGGAGCACAGATACGCAGTATTTT. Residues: CASSYSSSGSTDTQYF.

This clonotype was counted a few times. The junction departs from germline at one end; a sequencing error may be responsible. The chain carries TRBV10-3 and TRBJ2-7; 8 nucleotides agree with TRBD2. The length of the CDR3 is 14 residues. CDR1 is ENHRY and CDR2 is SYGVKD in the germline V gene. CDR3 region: CASSEREQTHEQYF. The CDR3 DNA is TGTGCCAGCAGTGAGCGGGAGCAAACTCACGAGCAGTACTTC.

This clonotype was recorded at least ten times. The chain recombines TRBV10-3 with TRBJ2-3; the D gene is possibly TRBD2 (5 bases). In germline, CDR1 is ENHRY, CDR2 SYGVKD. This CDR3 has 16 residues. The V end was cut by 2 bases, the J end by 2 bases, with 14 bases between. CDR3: CAISERAGGFTDTQYF. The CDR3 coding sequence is TGTGCCATCAGTGAGAGGGCCGGCGGGTTCACAGATACGCAGTATTTT.

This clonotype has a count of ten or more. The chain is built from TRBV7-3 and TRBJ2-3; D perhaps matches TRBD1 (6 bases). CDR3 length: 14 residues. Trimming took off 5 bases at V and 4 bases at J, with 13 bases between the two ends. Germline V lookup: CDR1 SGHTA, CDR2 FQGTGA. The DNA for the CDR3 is TGTGCCAGCAGCCAACAGGGAGAACCAGATACGCAGTATTTT. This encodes CASSQQGEPDTQYF.

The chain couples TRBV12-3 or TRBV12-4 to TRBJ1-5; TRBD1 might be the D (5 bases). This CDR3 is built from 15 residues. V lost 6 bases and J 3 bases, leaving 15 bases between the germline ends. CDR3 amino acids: CASSPGGALNQPQHF. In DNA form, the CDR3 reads TGTGCCAGCAGCCCCGGGGGAGCGCTCAATCAGCCCCAGCATTTT.

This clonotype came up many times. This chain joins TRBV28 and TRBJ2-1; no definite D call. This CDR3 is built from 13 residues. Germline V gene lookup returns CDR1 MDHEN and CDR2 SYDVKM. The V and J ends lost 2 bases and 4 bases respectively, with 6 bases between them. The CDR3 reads CASSLTPYNEQFF. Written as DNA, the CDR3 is TGTGCCAGCAGTTTAACTCCTTACAATGAGCAGTTCTTC.

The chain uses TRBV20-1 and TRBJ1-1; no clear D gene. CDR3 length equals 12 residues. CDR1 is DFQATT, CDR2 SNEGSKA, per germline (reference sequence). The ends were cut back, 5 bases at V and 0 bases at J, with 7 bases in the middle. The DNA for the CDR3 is TGCAGTGCTTACGGGCTGAACACTGAAGCTTTCTTT. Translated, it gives CSAYGLNTEAFF.

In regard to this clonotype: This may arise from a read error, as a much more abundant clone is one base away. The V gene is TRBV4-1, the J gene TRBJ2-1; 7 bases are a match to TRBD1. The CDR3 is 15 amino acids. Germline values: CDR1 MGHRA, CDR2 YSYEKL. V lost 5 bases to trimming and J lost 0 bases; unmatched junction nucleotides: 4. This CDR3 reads CASSSGQSSYNEQFF. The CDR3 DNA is TGCGCCAGCAGCTCGGGACAGAGCTCCTACAATGAGCAGTTCTTC.

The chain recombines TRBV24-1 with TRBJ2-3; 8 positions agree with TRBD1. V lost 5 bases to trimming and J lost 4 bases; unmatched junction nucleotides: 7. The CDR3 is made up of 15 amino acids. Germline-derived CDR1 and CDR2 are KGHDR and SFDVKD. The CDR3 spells CATSAQGASPDTQYF. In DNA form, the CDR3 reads TGTGCCACCAGTGCCCAGGGGGCTTCCCCAGATACGCAGTATTTT.

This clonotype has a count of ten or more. The CDR3 sequence is CASSSPGGGLAGNIQYF. The CDR3 DNA reads TGTGCCAGCAGCTCCCCTGGGGGGGGACTAGCGGGAAACATTCAGTACTTC. This chain connects TRBV7-2 to TRBJ2-4, with 12 bases lining up with TRBD2. V was clipped by 4 bases and J by 6 bases; unmatched bases: 10. The CDR3 spans 17 residues. Germline V CDR1 and CDR2: SGHTA, FQGNSA. The entire variable domain, with the rest obtained from reference TRBV7-2 and TRBJ2-4, is as follows: GAGVSQSPSNKVTEKGKDVELRCDPISGHTALYWYRQSLGQGLEFLIYFQGNSAPDKSGLPSDRFSAERTGGSVSTLTIQRTQQEDSAVYLCASSSPGGGLAGNIQYFGAGTRLSVL.

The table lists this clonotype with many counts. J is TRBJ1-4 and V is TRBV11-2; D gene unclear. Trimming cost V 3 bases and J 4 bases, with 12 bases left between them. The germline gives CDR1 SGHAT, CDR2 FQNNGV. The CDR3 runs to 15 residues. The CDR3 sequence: CASSFPDRYNEKLFF. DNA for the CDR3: TGTGCCAGCAGCTTCCCAGACCGATATAATGAAAAACTGTTTTTT.

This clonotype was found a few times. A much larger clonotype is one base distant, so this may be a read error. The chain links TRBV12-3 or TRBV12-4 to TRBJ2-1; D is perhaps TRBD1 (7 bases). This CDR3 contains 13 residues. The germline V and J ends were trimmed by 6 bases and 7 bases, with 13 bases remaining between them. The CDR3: CASSKGAGNEQFF. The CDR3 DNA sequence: TGTGCCAGCAGCAAGGGGGCGGGGAATGAGCAGTTCTTC.

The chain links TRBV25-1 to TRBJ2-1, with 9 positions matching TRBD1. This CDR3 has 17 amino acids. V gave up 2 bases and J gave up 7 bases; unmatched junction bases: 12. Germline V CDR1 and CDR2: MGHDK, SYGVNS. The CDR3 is CASSENLRDRVWNEQFF. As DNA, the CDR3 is TGTGCCAGCAGTGAAAATTTAAGGGACAGGGTCTGGAATGAGCAGTTCTTC. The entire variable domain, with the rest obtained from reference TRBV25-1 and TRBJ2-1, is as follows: EADIYQTPRYLVIGTGKKITLECSQTMGHDKMYWYQQDPGMELHLIHYSYGVNSTEKGDLSSESTVSRIRTEHFPLTLESARPSHTSQYLCASSENLRDRVWNEQFFGPGTRLTVL.

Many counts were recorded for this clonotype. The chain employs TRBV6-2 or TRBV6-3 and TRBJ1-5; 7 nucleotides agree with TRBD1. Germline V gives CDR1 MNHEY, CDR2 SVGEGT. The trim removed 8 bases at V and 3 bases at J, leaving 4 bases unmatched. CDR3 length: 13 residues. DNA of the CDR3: TGTGCCAGCGCCCAGGGGGTCAATCAGCCCCAGCATTTT. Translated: CASAQGVNQPQHF.

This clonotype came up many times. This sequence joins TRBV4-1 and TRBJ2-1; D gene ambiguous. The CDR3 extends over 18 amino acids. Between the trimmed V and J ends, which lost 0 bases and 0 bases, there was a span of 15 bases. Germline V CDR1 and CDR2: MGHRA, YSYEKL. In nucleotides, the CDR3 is TGCGCCAGCAGCCAAGAAGGTCGGGCAGCTTCCTCCTACAATGAGCAGTTCTTC. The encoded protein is CASSQEGRAASSYNEQFF.

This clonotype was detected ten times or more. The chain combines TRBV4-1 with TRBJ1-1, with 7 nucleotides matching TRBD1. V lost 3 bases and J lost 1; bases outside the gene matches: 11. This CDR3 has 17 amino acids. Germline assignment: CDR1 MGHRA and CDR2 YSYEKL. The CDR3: CASSHNRGRRQNTEAFF. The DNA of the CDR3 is TGCGCCAGCAGCCACAACAGGGGACGGCGCCAGAACACTGAAGCTTTCTTT.

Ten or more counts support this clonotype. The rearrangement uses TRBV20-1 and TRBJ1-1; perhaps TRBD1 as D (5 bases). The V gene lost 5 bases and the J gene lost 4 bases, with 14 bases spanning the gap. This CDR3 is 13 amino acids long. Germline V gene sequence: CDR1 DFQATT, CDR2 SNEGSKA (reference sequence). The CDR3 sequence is CSAGKQGVTEAFF. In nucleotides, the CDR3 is TGCAGTGCTGGGAAGCAGGGTGTCACTGAAGCTTTCTTT.

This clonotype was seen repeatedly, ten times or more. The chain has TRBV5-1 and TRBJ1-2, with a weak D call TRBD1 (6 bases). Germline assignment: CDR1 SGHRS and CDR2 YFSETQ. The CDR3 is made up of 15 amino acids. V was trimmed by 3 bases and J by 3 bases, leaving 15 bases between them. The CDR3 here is CASSYPGRGDYGYTF. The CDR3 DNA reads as TGCGCCAGCAGCTACCCCGGCAGGGGCGACTATGGCTACACCTTC.

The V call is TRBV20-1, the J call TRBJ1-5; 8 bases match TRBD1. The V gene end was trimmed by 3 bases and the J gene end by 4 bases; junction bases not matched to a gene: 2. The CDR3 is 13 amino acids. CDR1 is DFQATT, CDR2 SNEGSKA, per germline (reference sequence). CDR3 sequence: CSARGQANQPQHF. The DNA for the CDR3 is TGCAGTGCTAGGGGACAGGCAAATCAGCCCCAGCATTTT.

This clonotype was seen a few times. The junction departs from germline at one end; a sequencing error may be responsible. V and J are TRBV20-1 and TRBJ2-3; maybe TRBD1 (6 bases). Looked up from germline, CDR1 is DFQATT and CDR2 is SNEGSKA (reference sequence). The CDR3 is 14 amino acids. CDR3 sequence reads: CSADVTGREDTQYF. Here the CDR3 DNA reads TGCAGTGCTGACGTCACAGGGAGAGAGGATACACAGTATTTT.